The count of the clone carrying this T cell receptor (beta chain) is one. Its cognate antigen is unknown. These data come from a study of shared clonotypes between healthy human individuals. In germline, CDR1 is SGHVS, CDR2 FQNEAQ. The J segment lost 5 bases and the V segment lost 7 bases, leaving 14 bases of the junction unmatched. The CDR3 is 16 amino acids. Study-level points and caveats: Across subsets, estimated richness was generally greater for naive than for memory populations.

Genomic DNA from each subset was divided evenly over several immunoSEQ plates. TCRdb keeps only in-frame clones here, not all; method: immunoSEQ multiplex PCR. The profile covers around 700,000 clones, with 92% appearing a single time and about 24% taken by the ten largest. CD8 cells regarded as naive lacked CD45RO, were positively chosen for CCR7, and omitted terminally differentiated effector memory CD45RA+ cells. The sample was naive CD8+ T cells sorted from blood. This chain links TRBV7-8 with TRBJ2-5, with 9 nucleotides matching TRBD2. This TCR came from a man younger than 45 in good health. The CDR3, as DNA: TGTGCCAGCATCCTAGGGGGCGGGAGGGCTTATGAGACCCAGTACTTC. This encodes CASILGGGRAYETQYF.